Shown below are 29 T cell receptor beta chains from a single sample sequenced in a study of shared clonotypes between healthy human individuals (dated by TCRdb to about 2020). The library was generated by the immunoSEQ multiplex PCR assay. Sourced from immuneACCESS, this table was stored by TCRdb with only in-frame sequences that have V and J called. A share of the clones is absent; for the studies checked, an unresolved V gene accounts for under half, and the remainder has no known explanation. This sample gives about 380,000 clones in total; about 96% of them show up just once. The ten largest clones add up to about 0.32% of the sample. The sample taken for sequencing was memory CD8+ T cells sorted from blood. What this sample's cell subset or site label stands for: CD45RO+ cells pooled with CCR7-negative TemRA cells. The receptors shown here come from a man between 25 and 39 years old in good health.

This chain uses TRBV19 with TRBJ2-7; the match to TRBD2 covers 7 bases. This CDR3 is built from 16 residues. The junction had 6 bases not matched to a gene; V was cut back by 1 base and J by 0 bases. Per germline, CDR1 LNHDA and CDR2 SQIVND (reference sequence). The CDR3 DNA is TGTGCCAGTAGTATAGGCGAGCGGGAAGTCTCCTACGAGCAGTACTTC. It specifies CASSIGEREVSYEQYF.

The chain couples TRBV11-3 to TRBJ2-3, with 13 positions matching TRBD2. In germline, CDR1 is SGHNT, CDR2 YENEEA. The V segment lost 0 bases and the J segment 8 bases; nucleotides outside the gene matches: 2. The CDR3 loop spans 15 amino acids. This chain's CDR3 is CASSLDRTSGSTQYF. The CDR3 nucleotides are TGTGCCAGCAGCTTAGACCGGACTAGCGGGAGTACGCAGTATTTT.

A word on this clone: The same CDR3 is also encoded by other DNA sequences in this sample. The V call is TRBV30, the J call TRBJ2-7; D is tentatively TRBD1 or TRBD2 (5 bases each). Trimming took 2 bases from V and 5 from J, leaving 7 bases between them. Germline CDR1 is GTSNPN and CDR2 is SVGIG (reference sequence). The CDR3 spans 11 residues. The CDR3 region is CAWSPGHEQYF. CDR3 DNA: TGTGCCTGGAGTCCGGGGCACGAGCAGTACTTC.

The genes are TRBV2 and TRBJ2-3; D remains unclear. The germline V and J ends were trimmed by 6 bases and 8 bases, with 12 bases remaining between them. The CDR3 consists of 12 residues. Germline V gene data show CDR1 as SNHLY and CDR2 as FYNNEI. The CDR3 nucleotides read TGTGCCAGCAGCCAGCTAGATACTACGCAGTATTTT. Translated: CASSQLDTTQYF. Looking up the rest from reference TRBV2 and TRBJ2-3 gives the full variable domain: EPEVTQTPSHQVTQMGQEVILRCVPISNHLYFYWYRQILGQKVEFLVSFYNNEISEKSEIFDDQFSVERPDGSNFTLKIRSTKLEDSAMYFCASSQLDTTQYFGPGTRLTVL.

CDR3 coding DNA: TGCGCCAGCAGCCAAGCCGGACTAGCGACGTACGAGCAGTACTTC. Its translation is CASSQAGLATYEQYF. This chain uses TRBV4-1 with TRBJ2-7, with 9 bases lining up with TRBD2. The ends lost 1 base at V and 4 bases at J; junction bases unmatched: 5. This CDR3 is built from 15 residues. The V gene's germline CDR1 is MGHRA and CDR2 YSYEKL.

The rearrangement joins TRBV5-1 to TRBJ2-1, with 13 nucleotides matching TRBD2. V gave up 4 bases and J gave up 9 bases; unmatched junction bases: 4. CDR1 is SGHRS, CDR2 YFSETQ, per germline. The CDR3 is 14 amino acids. The CDR3: CASSLGTSGTEQFF. DNA of the CDR3: TGCGCCAGCAGCCTAGGGACTAGCGGGACTGAGCAGTTCTTC.

The chain is built from TRBV5-1 and TRBJ2-1; TRBD1 might be the D (6 bases). Germline V gives CDR1 SGHRS, CDR2 YFSETQ. Trimming pared 3 bases from V and 4 bases from J, leaving 23 bases between. The length of the CDR3 is 18 residues. This CDR3 reads CASSSTYFNQGIYNEQFF. CDR3 nucleotides: TGCGCCAGCAGCTCAACCTATTTCAATCAGGGGATTTACAATGAGCAGTTCTTC.

The chain carries TRBV10-2 and TRBJ2-1; TRBD2 aligns across 9 bases. The CDR3 has 12 residues. CDR1 WSHSY and CDR2 SAAADI come from the germline V gene. The V segment lost 5 bases and the J segment 9 bases; nucleotides outside the gene matches: 2. DNA for the CDR3: TGCGCCAGCAGTTCTAGCGGGACTGAGCAGTTCTTC. This gives the protein CASSSSGTEQFF.

V gene TRBV7-9 combines with J gene TRBJ2-1; weak D call: TRBD2 (5 bases). This CDR3 has 14 amino acids. CDR1 and CDR2 (germline): SEHNR, FQNEAQ (reference sequence). Trimming took off 1 base at V and 6 bases at J, with 10 bases between the two ends. The DNA for the CDR3 is TGTGCCAGCAGCTTAGTCCAACTAGTCAATGAGCAGTTCTTC. Residues: CASSLVQLVNEQFF. The complete variable domain, with remaining parts taken from reference TRBV7-9 and TRBJ2-1, reads DTGVSQNPRHKITKRGQNVTFRCDPISEHNRLYWYRQTLGQGPEFLTYFQNEAQLEKSRLLSDRFSAERPKGSFSTLEIQRTEQGDSAMYLCASSLVQLVNEQFFGPGTRLTVL.

J is TRBJ2-7 and V is TRBV7-2; perhaps TRBD2 as D (5 bases). Trimming pared 1 base from V and 3 bases from J, leaving 13 bases between. CDR3 length: 15 amino acids. From germline, CDR1 is SGHTA and CDR2 FQGNSA. The CDR3 here is CASSLDPPSLYEQYF. Here the CDR3 DNA reads TGTGCCAGCAGCTTAGATCCCCCTAGCCTCTACGAGCAGTACTTC.

This sequence joins TRBV5-1 and TRBJ2-5; perhaps TRBD2 as D (6 bases). Trimming left V 5 bases short and J 2 bases short, with 10 bases between. This CDR3 region has 13 residues. From germline, CDR1 is SGHRS and CDR2 YFSETQ. The CDR3 region is CASREGTQETQYF. The CDR3 DNA reads TGCGCCAGCAGAGAAGGGACTCAAGAGACCCAGTACTTC.

The count of this clone is one. The rearrangement uses TRBV10-3 and TRBJ2-7, with D tentatively TRBD2 (7 bases). Trimming took 4 bases from V and 5 from J, leaving 15 bases between them. CDR3 length: 14 residues. Per germline, CDR1 ENHRY and CDR2 SYGVKD. CDR3 coding DNA: TGTGCCATCAGTGGCACAGGGAGGGCAAACGAGCAGTACTTC. This gives the protein CAISGTGRANEQYF.

This sequence joins TRBV20-1 and TRBJ2-7; D is uncertain. Deletions cut 3 bases from V and 4 bases from J, with 7 bases between. The CDR3 covers 11 residues. The V gene's germline CDR1 is DFQATT and CDR2 SNEGSKA (reference sequence). Here the CDR3 reads CSASKRYEQYF. The CDR3 bases are TGCAGTGCTAGTAAGAGGTACGAGCAGTACTTC.

This clone was recorded once. This rearrangement joins TRBV30 to TRBJ1-2, with TRBD1 matching 9 bases. The CDR3 spans 12 residues. Germline V lookup: CDR1 GTSNPN, CDR2 SVGIG (reference sequence). Germline trimming cut 2 bases from V and 8 bases from J; bases unmatched to any gene: 3. This CDR3 is CAWSSGQGGYTF. For the CDR3, the DNA is TGTGCCTGGAGTTCAGGACAGGGGGGCTACACCTTC.

This clone occurred once. The chain is built from TRBV28 and TRBJ1-2; D gene unclear. The CDR3 extends over 15 amino acids. V gave up 2 bases and J gave up 3 bases, with 13 bases separating them. CDR1 and CDR2 (germline): MDHEN, SYDVKM. The DNA for the CDR3 is TGTGCCAGCAGTTTAATTGCATCGGAGGACTATGGCTACACCTTC. This gives the protein CASSLIASEDYGYTF.

The chain carries TRBV10-2 and TRBJ1-1; tentative D call: TRBD1 (6 bases). Germline V gives CDR1 WSHSY, CDR2 SAAADI. This CDR3 is built from 14 residues. V lost 6 bases and J 1 base, leaving 12 bases between the germline ends. Written as DNA, the CDR3 is TGCGCCAGCAGGGAGACAGGTTCGAACACTGAAGCTTTCTTT. It specifies CASRETGSNTEAFF.

This clone was picked up one time. The rearrangement links TRBV27 to TRBJ2-6; the D gene could be TRBD1 or TRBD2 (5 bases each). Germline CDR1 MNHEY, CDR2 SMNVEV (reference sequence). V was clipped by 0 bases and J by 2 bases, with 5 bases between them. The CDR3 spans 15 residues. The CDR3 region has the DNA TGTGCCAGCAGTTTATCGGGGGCTGGGGCCAACGTCCTGACTTTC. It is translated as CASSLSGAGANVLTF.

The genes are TRBV19 and TRBJ2-5; 11 bases match TRBD1. Germline V gene sequence: CDR1 LNHDA, CDR2 SQIVND (reference sequence). This CDR3 spans 14 amino acids. Losses at the gene ends were 6 bases for V and 5 bases for J; bases not matched to a gene: 5. Here the CDR3 reads CASSRDRGVETQYF. In nucleotides, the CDR3 is TGTGCCAGTAGCCGGGACAGGGGGGTCGAGACCCAGTACTTC.

This sequence joins TRBV28 and TRBJ2-1; weak D call: TRBD2 (6 bases). The V end lost 5 bases, the J end lost 10 bases, and 18 bases lay between the germline ends. The germline gives CDR1 MDHEN, CDR2 SYDVKM. The CDR3 totals 14 residues. CDR3 coding DNA: TGTGCCAGCAGTCGTAGCGGTTCCATTGAGGAGCAGTTCTTC. This sequence encodes CASSRSGSIEEQFF.

In this sample, this clone turned up once. The chain couples TRBV14 to TRBJ2-2; D possibly matches TRBD1 or TRBD2 (5 bases each). The CDR3 has 17 residues. Germline V lookup: CDR1 SGHDN, CDR2 FVKESK. The V end lost 1 base, the J end lost 3 bases, and 15 bases lay between the germline ends. In DNA form, the CDR3 reads TGTGCCAGCAGCCAAGGTACCGGGACGGTGTACACCGGGGAGCTGTTTTTT. It codes for CASSQGTGTVYTGELFF.

The chain employs TRBV7-9 and TRBJ2-7; 12 bases fit TRBD1. This CDR3 is 14 amino acids long. Germline loops: CDR1 SEHNR, CDR2 FQNEAQ (reference sequence). Losses at the gene ends were 2 bases for V and 11 bases for J; bases not matched to a gene: 7. The CDR3 DNA is TGTGCCAGCAGCTTACCGGGACAGGGGGCGTATAAGTACTTC. Protein product: CASSLPGQGAYKYF.

The genes are TRBV6-5 and TRBJ1-3; 8 bases map to TRBD1. Germline V gene lookup returns CDR1 MNHEY and CDR2 SVGAGI. This CDR3 contains 15 residues. V shed 4 bases, J shed 4 bases, and the junction held 6 bases outside the gene matches. The CDR3 DNA follows: TGTGCCAGCAGTTGGGGGACAGGACTGGGAAACACCATATATTTT. This encodes CASSWGTGLGNTIYF.

This chain joins TRBV30 and TRBJ2-3, with 10 nucleotides matching TRBD2. Trimming at V came to 1 base and at J to 4 bases, leaving 2 bases not matched to a gene. The V gene's germline CDR1 is GTSNPN and CDR2 SVGIG (reference sequence). The CDR3 totals 14 residues. CDR3 in DNA: TGTGCCTGGAGTGCACTAGCGGGACCAGATACGCAGTATTTT. The encoded protein is CAWSALAGPDTQYF.

This clone came up once. V gene TRBV4-1 combines with J gene TRBJ2-3, with 8 bases that match TRBD2. Trimming at V came to 3 bases and at J to 3 bases, leaving 11 bases not matched to a gene. CDR3 length: 17 residues. CDR1 is MGHRA, CDR2 YSYEKL, per germline. CDR3 bases: TGCGCCAGCAGCCACACCTTAGCGGGACTGAGAACAGATACGCAGTATTTT. Encoded protein: CASSHTLAGLRTDTQYF.

This rearrangement joins TRBV5-1 to TRBJ2-7; 14 bases match TRBD2. The CDR3 consists of 13 residues. The ends lost 4 bases at V and 11 bases at J; junction bases unmatched: 5. Germline V gives CDR1 SGHRS, CDR2 YFSETQ. The CDR3 coding sequence is TGCGCCAGCAGCCCCCAGACTAGCGGGAGGGAGTACTTC. This sequence encodes CASSPQTSGREYF.

This clone was observed once. This chain links TRBV10-3 with TRBJ1-2; D not certain. V shed 6 bases and J shed 1 base, with 9 bases lying between them. The CDR3 extends over 13 amino acids. Germline V lookup: CDR1 ENHRY, CDR2 SYGVKD. The chain's CDR3 is CAISQDGNYGYTF. In nucleotides, the CDR3 is TGTGCCATCAGCCAGGACGGTAACTATGGCTACACCTTC.

The genes are TRBV27 and TRBJ1-5, with 7 bases aligning to TRBD1. After removal of 5 bases from V and 7 bases from J, the junction contained 5 bases not matched to a gene. Germline V gives CDR1 MNHEY, CDR2 SMNVEV (reference sequence). The CDR3 loop spans 13 amino acids. CDR3: CASSDREWQPQHF. The DNA for the CDR3 is TGTGCCAGCAGTGACAGGGAATGGCAGCCCCAGCATTTT.

The J gene is TRBJ2-5, the V gene TRBV7-6, with D perhaps matching TRBD2 (6 bases). Trimming took off 1 base at V and 5 bases at J, with 11 bases between the two ends. The germline CDR1 and CDR2 sequences are SGHVS and FNYEAQ. This CDR3 comprises 14 residues. In DNA form, the CDR3 reads TGTGCCAGCAGCTTAGGCAGGGCGGGGGAGACCCAGTACTTC. Translation gives CASSLGRAGETQYF.

The V and J genes are TRBV4-2 and TRBJ2-4; no reliable D call. CDR1 and CDR2 from the germline V gene are LGHNA and YNFKEQ. The germline V and J ends were trimmed by 0 bases and 2 bases, with 17 bases remaining between them. This CDR3 spans 18 amino acids. The chain's CDR3 is CASSQDSQSLLTKNIQYF. The CDR3 DNA sequence: TGTGCCAGCAGCCAAGATAGCCAGTCCCTATTAACCAAAAACATTCAGTACTTC.